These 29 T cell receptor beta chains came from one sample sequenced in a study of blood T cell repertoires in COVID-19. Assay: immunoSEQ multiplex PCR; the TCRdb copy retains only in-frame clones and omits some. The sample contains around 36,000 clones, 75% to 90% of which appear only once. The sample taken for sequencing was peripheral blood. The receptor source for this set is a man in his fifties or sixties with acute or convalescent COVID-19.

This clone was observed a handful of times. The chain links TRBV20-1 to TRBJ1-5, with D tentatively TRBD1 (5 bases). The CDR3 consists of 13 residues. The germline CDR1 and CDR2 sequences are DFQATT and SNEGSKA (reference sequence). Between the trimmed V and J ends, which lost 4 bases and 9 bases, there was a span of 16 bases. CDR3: CSATETAGTPQHF. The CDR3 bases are TGCAGTGCTACTGAGACAGCGGGCACGCCCCAGCATTTT.

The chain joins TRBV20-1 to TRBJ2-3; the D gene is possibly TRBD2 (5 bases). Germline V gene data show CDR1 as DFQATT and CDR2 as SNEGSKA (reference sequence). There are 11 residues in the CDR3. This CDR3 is CSALGTDTQYF. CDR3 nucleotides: TGCAGCGCACTAGGAACAGATACGCAGTATTTT.

The CDR3 coding sequence is TGCGCCAGCAGCTTCGGACAGGGGTATGGCTACACCTTC. This sequence encodes CASSFGQGYGYTF. J is TRBJ1-2 and V is TRBV5-1, with 9 bases matching TRBD1. The V segment lost 2 bases and the J segment 5 bases; nucleotides outside the gene matches: 1. The CDR3 loop spans 13 amino acids. Per germline, CDR1 SGHRS and CDR2 YFSETQ. Together with reference TRBV5-1 and TRBJ1-2, the CDR3 gives the full variable domain: KAGVTQTPRYLIKTRGQQVTLSCSPISGHRSVSWYQQTPGQGLQFLFEYFSETQRNKGNFPGRFSGRQFSNSRSEMNVSTLELGDSALYLCASSFGQGYGYTFGSGTRLTVV.

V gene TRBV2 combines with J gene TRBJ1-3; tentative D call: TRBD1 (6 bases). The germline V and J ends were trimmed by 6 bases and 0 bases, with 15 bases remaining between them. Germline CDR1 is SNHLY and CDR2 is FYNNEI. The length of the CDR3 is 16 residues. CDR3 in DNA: TGTGCCAGCAGCAGAACAGGGCCCTTCTCTGGAAACACCATATATTTT. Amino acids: CASSRTGPFSGNTIYF.

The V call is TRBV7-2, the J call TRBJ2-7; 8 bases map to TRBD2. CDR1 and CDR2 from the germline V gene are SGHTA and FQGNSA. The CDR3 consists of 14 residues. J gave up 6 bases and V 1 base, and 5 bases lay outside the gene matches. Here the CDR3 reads CASSLVAAGGEQYF. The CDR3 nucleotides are TGTGCCAGCAGCTTAGTAGCGGCGGGGGGCGAGCAGTACTTC.

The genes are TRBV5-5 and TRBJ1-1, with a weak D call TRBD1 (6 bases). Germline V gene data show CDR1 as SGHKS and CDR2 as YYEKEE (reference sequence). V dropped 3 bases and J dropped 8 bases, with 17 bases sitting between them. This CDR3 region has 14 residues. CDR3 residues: CASSWEGGLGEAFF. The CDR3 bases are TGTGCCAGCAGCTGGGAGGGGGGGCTAGGCGAAGCTTTCTTT.

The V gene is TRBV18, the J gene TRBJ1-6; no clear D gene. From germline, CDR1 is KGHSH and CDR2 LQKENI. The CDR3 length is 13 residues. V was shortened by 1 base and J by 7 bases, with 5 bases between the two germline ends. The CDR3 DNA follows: TGTGCCAGCTCACCACAACAGAATTCACCCCTCCACTTT. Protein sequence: CASSPQQNSPLHF.

Here the CDR3 DNA reads TGTGCCAGCAGCTTAGCGCAGGGACTAGTCGACGAGCAGTACTTC. Translation: CASSLAQGLVDEQYF. The rearrangement joins TRBV7-6 to TRBJ2-7; 8 bases are shared with TRBD2. The germline CDR1 and CDR2 sequences are SGHVS and FNYEAQ. The J segment lost 5 bases and the V segment lost 0 bases, leaving 6 bases of the junction unmatched. The CDR3 spans 15 residues.

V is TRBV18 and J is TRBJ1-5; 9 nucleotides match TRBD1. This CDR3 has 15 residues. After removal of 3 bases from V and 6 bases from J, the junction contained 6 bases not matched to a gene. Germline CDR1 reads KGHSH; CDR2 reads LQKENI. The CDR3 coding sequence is TGTGCCAGCTCACCGGACAGGGGCGATTCTCAGCCCCAGCATTTT. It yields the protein CASSPDRGDSQPQHF. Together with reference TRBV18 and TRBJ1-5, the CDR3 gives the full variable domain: NAGVMQNPRHLVRRRGQEARLRCSPMKGHSHVYWYRQLPEEGLKFMVYLQKENIIDESGMPKERFSAEFPKEGPSILRIQQVVRGDSAAYFCASSPDRGDSQPQHFGDGTRLSIL.

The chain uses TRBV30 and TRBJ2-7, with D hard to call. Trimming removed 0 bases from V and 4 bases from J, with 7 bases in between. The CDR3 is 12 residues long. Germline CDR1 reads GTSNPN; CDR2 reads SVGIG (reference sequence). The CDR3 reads CAWSVYWYEQYF. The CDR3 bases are TGTGCCTGGAGTGTCTACTGGTACGAGCAGTACTTC.

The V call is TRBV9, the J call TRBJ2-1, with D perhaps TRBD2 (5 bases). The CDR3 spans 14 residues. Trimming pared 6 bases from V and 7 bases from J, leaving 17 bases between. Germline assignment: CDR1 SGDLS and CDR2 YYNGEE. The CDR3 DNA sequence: TGTGCCAGCAACCCAACCGGGGATGGGAATGAGCAGTTCTTC. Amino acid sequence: CASNPTGDGNEQFF.

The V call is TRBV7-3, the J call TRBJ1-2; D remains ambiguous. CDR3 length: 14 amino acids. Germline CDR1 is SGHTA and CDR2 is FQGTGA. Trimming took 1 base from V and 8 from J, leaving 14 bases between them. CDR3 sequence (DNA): TGTGCCAGCAGCTTAAGTGCGGCGGGAGGCGGCTACACCTTC. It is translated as CASSLSAAGGGYTF.

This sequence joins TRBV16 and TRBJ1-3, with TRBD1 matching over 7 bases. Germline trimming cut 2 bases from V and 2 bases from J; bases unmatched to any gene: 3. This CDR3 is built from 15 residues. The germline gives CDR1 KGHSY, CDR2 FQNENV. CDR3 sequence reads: CASSQRQGTGNTIYF. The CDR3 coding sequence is TGTGCCAGCAGCCAAAGACAGGGCACTGGAAACACCATATATTTT.

This CDR3 is CASSRTGKDFF. The CDR3 bases are TGTGCCAGCAGTAGGACAGGGAAGGACTTCTTT. The chain combines TRBV6-6 with TRBJ1-1; 8 bases map to TRBD1. The trim removed 5 bases at V and 14 bases at J, leaving 7 bases unmatched. The germline V gene encodes CDR1 MNHNY and CDR2 SVGAGI (reference sequence). There are 11 residues in the CDR3.

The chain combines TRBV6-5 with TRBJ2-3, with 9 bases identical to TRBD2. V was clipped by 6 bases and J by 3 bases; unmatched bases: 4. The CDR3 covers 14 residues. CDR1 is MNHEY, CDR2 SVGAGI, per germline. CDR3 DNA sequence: TGTGCCAGCAGGCCTAGCGGGAATACAGATACGCAGTATTTT. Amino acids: CASRPSGNTDTQYF.

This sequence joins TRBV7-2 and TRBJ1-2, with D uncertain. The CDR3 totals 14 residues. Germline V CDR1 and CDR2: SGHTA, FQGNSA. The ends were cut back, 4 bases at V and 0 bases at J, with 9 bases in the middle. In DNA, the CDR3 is TGTGCCAGCAGCTCTGCGGGCACTAACTATGGCTACACCTTC. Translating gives CASSSAGTNYGYTF.

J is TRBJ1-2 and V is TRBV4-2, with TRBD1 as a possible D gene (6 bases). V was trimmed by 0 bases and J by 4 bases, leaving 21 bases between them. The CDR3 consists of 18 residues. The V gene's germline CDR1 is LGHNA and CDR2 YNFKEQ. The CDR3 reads CASSQEGAGLLQIYGYTF. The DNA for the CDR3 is TGTGCCAGCAGCCAAGAGGGGGCAGGGCTCCTCCAAATCTATGGCTACACCTTC.

CDR3 in amino acids: CASSVRTVNTGELFF. For the CDR3, the DNA is TGTGCCAGCAGCGTACGGACAGTGAACACCGGGGAGCTGTTTTTT. J is TRBJ2-2 and V is TRBV11-1, with D possibly TRBD1 on 6 matching bases. CDR3 size: 15 residues. Germline-derived CDR1 and CDR2 are SGHAT and FQDESV (reference sequence). Trimming shortened V by 5 bases and J by 1 base, and 11 bases separated the two germline ends.

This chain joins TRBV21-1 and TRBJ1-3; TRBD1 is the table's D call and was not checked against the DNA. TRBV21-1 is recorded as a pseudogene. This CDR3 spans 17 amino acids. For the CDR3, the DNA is TGTGCCAGCAGCATGACAGGGGCGCGGGGACCTGGAAACACCATATATTTT. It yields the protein CASSMTGARGPGNTIYF.

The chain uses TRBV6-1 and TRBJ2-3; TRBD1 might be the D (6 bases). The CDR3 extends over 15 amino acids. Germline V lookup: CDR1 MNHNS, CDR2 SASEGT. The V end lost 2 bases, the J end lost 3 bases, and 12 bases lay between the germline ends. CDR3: CASSERGRGTDTQYF. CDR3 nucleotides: TGTGCCAGCAGTGAACGCGGCAGGGGTACAGATACGCAGTATTTT.

The CDR3 DNA reads as TGTGCCAGCTCCCAGCAGGGCCCTGGAAACACCATATATTTT. Translated: CASSQQGPGNTIYF. The rearrangement uses TRBV18 and TRBJ1-3; D may be TRBD1 (5 bases). V was shortened by 6 bases and J by 2 bases, with 11 bases between the two germline ends. Germline V gene sequence: CDR1 KGHSH, CDR2 LQKENI. This CDR3 contains 14 residues.

The DNA for the CDR3 is TGCGCCAGCAGCTTGGTCCCCGGCTGGGGCAGTCGTTATGGCTACACCTTC. Translation: CASSLVPGWGSRYGYTF. The chain links TRBV5-1 to TRBJ1-2, with D perhaps TRBD1 (5 bases). Per germline, CDR1 SGHRS and CDR2 YFSETQ. V lost 0 bases and J lost 5, with 20 bases in between. This CDR3 region has 17 residues.

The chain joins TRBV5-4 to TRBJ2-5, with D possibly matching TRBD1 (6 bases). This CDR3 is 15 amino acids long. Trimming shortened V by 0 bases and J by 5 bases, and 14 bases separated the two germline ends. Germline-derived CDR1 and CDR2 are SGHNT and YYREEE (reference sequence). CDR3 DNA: TGTGCCAGCAGCTTGGAAGGGGACACCGGGGAGACCCAGTACTTC. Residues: CASSLEGDTGETQYF.

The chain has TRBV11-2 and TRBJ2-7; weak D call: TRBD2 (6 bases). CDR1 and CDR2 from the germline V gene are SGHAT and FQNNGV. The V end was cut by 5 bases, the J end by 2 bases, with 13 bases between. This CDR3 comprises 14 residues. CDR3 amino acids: CASSTERRAYEQYF. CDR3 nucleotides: TGTGCCAGCAGCACCGAAAGGAGGGCCTACGAGCAGTACTTC.

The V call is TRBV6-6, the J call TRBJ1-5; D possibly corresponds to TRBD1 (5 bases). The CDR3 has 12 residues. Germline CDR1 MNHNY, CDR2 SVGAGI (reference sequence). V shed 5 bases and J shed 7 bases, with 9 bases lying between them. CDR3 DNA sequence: TGTGCCAGCAGTGCTGACAGCCAGCCCCAGCATTTT. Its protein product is CASSADSQPQHF.

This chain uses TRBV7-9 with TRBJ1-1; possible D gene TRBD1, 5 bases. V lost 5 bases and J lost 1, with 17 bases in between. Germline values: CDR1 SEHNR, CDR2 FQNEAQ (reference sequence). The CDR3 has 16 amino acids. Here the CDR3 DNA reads TGTGCCAGCAGCATACTCGCGGCAGGGCCGAACACTGAAGCTTTCTTT. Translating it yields CASSILAAGPNTEAFF.

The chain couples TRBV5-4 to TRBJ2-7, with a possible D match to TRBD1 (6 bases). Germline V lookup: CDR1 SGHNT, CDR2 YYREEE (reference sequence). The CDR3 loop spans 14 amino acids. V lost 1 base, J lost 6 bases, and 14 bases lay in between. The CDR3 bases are TGTGCCAGCAGCTTGCAGGGGATGGTATCCGAGCAGTACTTC. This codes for CASSLQGMVSEQYF.

CDR3 nucleotide sequence: TGTGCCTGGAGTAATTCGAGAACTGAAGCTTTCTTT. Translating gives CAWSNSRTEAFF. This chain connects TRBV30 to TRBJ1-1; D remains unclear. Germline loops: CDR1 GTSNPN, CDR2 SVGIG (reference sequence). Trimming removed 2 bases at V and 5 bases at J, with 9 bases between. The CDR3 runs to 12 residues.

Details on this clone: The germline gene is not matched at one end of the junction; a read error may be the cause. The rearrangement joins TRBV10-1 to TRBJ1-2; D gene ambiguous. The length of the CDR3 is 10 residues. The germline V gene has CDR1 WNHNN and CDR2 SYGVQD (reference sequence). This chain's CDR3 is CARSSAGYTF. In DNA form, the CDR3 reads TGCGCCCGCAGCAGTGCCGGCTACACCTTC.